The 18 T cell receptor beta chains below all came from one sample that was sequenced in a study of blood T cells in healthy people across ages (dated by TCRdb to the mid-2010s). The library was made by 5' RACE. TCRdb names Illumina HiSeq 2500 as the instrument used. A second PCR of roughly 7 to 11 cycles was performed with a sample-barcoded 5' primer and a J-beta primer mix. TCRdb handled the public reads itself, with Q25 trimming in fastp and clone calling in MiXCR, and kept productive beta chains. CDR3 protein sequences are deduplicated, and each keeps its most common genes and DNA. The sample table records roughly 1.6 million distinct CDR3 sequences; about 31% of these occur just once. 11% of the sample is in the top ten clones. The sequenced sample consisted of blood. The receptors derive from a woman between 25 and 40 years old in good health.

Of note for this clonotype: This clone may be a read error of a much larger clone one base away. The rearrangement links TRBV5-1 to TRBJ2-1; 9 nucleotides align to TRBD2. V was pared by 3 bases and J by 5 bases, with 12 bases of the junction left unmatched. This CDR3 has 17 amino acids. CDR1 is SGHRS, CDR2 YFSETQ, per germline. The CDR3 region is CASSSSPAGGPHNEQFF. The CDR3 DNA follows: TGCGCCAGCAGCTCCAGTCCAGCGGGAGGACCTCACAATGAGCAGTTCTTC.

The chain combines TRBV3-1 with TRBJ2-1, with 14 bases aligning to TRBD2. The CDR3 has 15 residues. Germline V CDR1 and CDR2: LGHDT, YNNKEL (reference sequence). J lost 9 bases, V lost 4 bases, and 5 bases had no gene match. CDR3 bases: TGTGCCAGCAGCCTTGGACTAGCGGGAGGTGTTGAGCAGTTCTTC. Translation: CASSLGLAGGVEQFF.

The J gene is TRBJ2-1, the V gene TRBV20-1; D is perhaps TRBD1 or TRBD2 (5 bases each). V gave up 6 bases and J gave up 0 bases, with 18 bases separating them. The germline V gene encodes CDR1 DFQATT and CDR2 SNEGSKA (reference sequence). This CDR3 region has 16 residues. In DNA, the CDR3 is TGCAGTGCCCTTGAAACGGGACCGAGCTCCTACAATGAGCAGTTCTTC. Translating it yields CSALETGPSSYNEQFF.

In this sample, this clonotype turned up a few times. This chain joins TRBV29-1 and TRBJ2-3, with 8 positions matching TRBD2. This CDR3 spans 14 amino acids. V gave up 3 bases and J gave up 2 bases; unmatched junction bases: 4. Germline-derived CDR1 and CDR2 are SQVTM and ANQGSEA. CDR3 sequence (DNA): TGCAGCGTTGATCAACTAGCGGCCACAGATACGCAGTATTTT. Translated, it gives CSVDQLAATDTQYF.

The chain carries TRBV5-1 and TRBJ1-1; TRBD1 agrees at 7 bases. Trimming took 1 base from V and 6 from J; bases not matched to a gene: 9. In germline, CDR1 is SGHRS, CDR2 YFSETQ. The length of the CDR3 is 15 residues. CDR3 region: CASSLLGRGDAEAFF. The CDR3 DNA reads as TGCGCCAGCAGCTTGTTAGGCAGGGGGGACGCTGAAGCTTTCTTT.

The chain links TRBV5-1 to TRBJ2-7; possible D gene TRBD2, 7 bases. Germline CDR1 SGHRS, CDR2 YFSETQ. There are 14 residues in the CDR3. V was shortened by 5 bases and J by 3 bases, with 15 bases between the two germline ends. DNA for the CDR3: TGCGCCAGCAGTGGGGGGGGCGGTCTCTACGAGCAGTACTTC. Amino acids: CASSGGGGLYEQYF.

With regard to this clonotype: The junction differs from germline at one of its ends, possibly a read error. J is TRBJ2-1 and V is TRBV5-6; unclear D gene. From germline, CDR1 is SGHDT and CDR2 YYEEEE. CDR3 size: 16 residues. CDR3 DNA: TGTGCCAGCAGCTTACCGGGTTACTACTCCTACAGTGAGCAGTTCTTC. Protein: CASSLPGYYSYSEQFF.

The CDR3 here is CAWSVRGGHYSNQPQHF. CDR3 nucleotide sequence: TGTGCCTGGAGTGTTAGGGGGGGCCATTATAGCAATCAGCCCCAGCATTTT. The gene calls are TRBV30 and TRBJ1-5; D is possibly TRBD1 (6 bases). Trimming took 0 bases from V and 0 from J, leaving 15 bases between them. This CDR3 comprises 17 residues. Germline V gene lookup returns CDR1 GTSNPN and CDR2 SVGIG (reference sequence).

J is TRBJ2-7 and V is TRBV20-1; 10 bases are a match to TRBD1. Germline CDR1 DFQATT, CDR2 SNEGSKA (reference sequence). The J segment lost 3 bases and the V segment lost 0 bases, leaving 14 bases of the junction unmatched. CDR3 length: 18 residues. The CDR3 DNA sequence: TGCAGTGCTAGAGATGCTACCCCCTCGGACAGGGGGGTCTACGAGCAGTACTTC. It codes for CSARDATPSDRGVYEQYF.

The chain is built from TRBV20-1 and TRBJ2-4; 7 positions match TRBD1. This CDR3 region has 14 residues. Germline CDR1 is DFQATT and CDR2 is SNEGSKA (reference sequence). Trimming removed 3 bases from V and 5 bases from J; junction bases left unmatched: 7. CDR3 loop: CSARVGQGENIQYF. Here the CDR3 DNA reads TGCAGTGCTAGGGTGGGTCAGGGGGAAAACATTCAGTACTTC.

This clonotype has just a few counts. The chain recombines TRBV20-1 with TRBJ2-5; TRBD2 might be the D (6 bases). Trimming shortened V by 1 base and J by 11 bases, and 20 bases separated the two germline ends. This CDR3 is 14 amino acids long. CDR1 and CDR2 (germline): DFQATT, SNEGSKA (reference sequence). The DNA for the CDR3 is TGCAGTGCTAGAGTCGGGACTTCACCCTACAAGCAGTACTTC. It translates to CSARVGTSPYKQYF.

This clonotype was detected a few times. The chain joins TRBV11-2 to TRBJ2-5, with TRBD2 matching 9 bases. V dropped 0 bases and J dropped 10; count of bases not matched to a gene: 21. The CDR3 is 19 amino acids. In germline, CDR1 is SGHAT, CDR2 FQNNGV. The CDR3 reads CASSLDLAGPLAPYKNQYF. The CDR3, as DNA: TGTGCCAGCAGCTTAGATCTAGCGGGGCCTCTTGCCCCTTATAAGAACCAGTACTTC. Supplemented by reference TRBV11-2 and TRBJ2-5, the full variable domain reads EAGVAQSPRYKIIEKRQSVAFWCNPISGHATLYWYQQILGQGPKLLIQFQNNGVVDDSQLPKDRFSAERLKGVDSTLKIQPAKLEDSAVYLCASSLDLAGPLAPYKNQYFGPGTRLLVL.

This clonotype was picked up a small number of times. The chain links TRBV3-1 to TRBJ1-4; 9 bases match TRBD1. This CDR3 has 16 amino acids. CDR1 is LGHDT, CDR2 YNNKEL, per germline (reference sequence). The V segment lost 1 base and the J segment 6 bases; nucleotides outside the gene matches: 6. This CDR3 is CASSQVTTGGHEKLFF. CDR3 sequence (DNA): TGTGCCAGCAGCCAAGTGACGACAGGGGGTCATGAAAAACTGTTTTTT.

This clonotype has more than one count but fewer than ten. Its ends do not fully match the called genes, so a read error is possible. The J gene is TRBJ2-3, the V gene TRBV6-1, with TRBD2 matching over 9 bases. Germline V gene data show CDR1 as MNHNS and CDR2 as SASEGT. CDR3 length: 18 residues. CDR3 protein: CASSRGAGGTTSTGTQYF. As DNA, the CDR3 is TGTGCCAGCAGCCGAGGAGCGGGAGGTACAACTAGCACAGGTACGCAGTATTTT.

This clonotype was counted between two and nine times. The chain carries TRBV7-9 and TRBJ2-1, with 10 nucleotides matching TRBD1. After removal of 1 base from V and 6 bases from J, the junction contained 6 bases not matched to a gene. Germline V gives CDR1 SEHNR, CDR2 FQNEAQ (reference sequence). The CDR3 spans 16 residues. For the CDR3, the DNA is TGTGCCAGCAGCTTAGTTTGGACAGGGGGAAGCAATGAGCAGTTCTTC. This translates into CASSLVWTGGSNEQFF.

This clonotype was detected a few times. The chain uses TRBV20-1 and TRBJ1-1; no firm D call. This CDR3 comprises 15 residues. The germline CDR1 and CDR2 sequences are DFQATT and SNEGSKA (reference sequence). V lost 1 base to trimming and J lost 0 bases, with 12 bases between them. In nucleotides, the CDR3 is TGCAGTGCTAGAGTAGGGAAGGGTATGAACACTGAAGCTTTCTTT. Translating gives CSARVGKGMNTEAFF.

This clonotype was counted only a few times. The chain carries TRBV7-2 and TRBJ1-5; D ambiguous. The germline V gene has CDR1 SGHTA and CDR2 FQGNSA. The CDR3 is 15 residues long. V was cut by 2 bases and J by 4 bases, with 12 bases left in between. CDR3 in amino acids: CASSLTVPSNQPQHF. In nucleotides, the CDR3 is TGTGCCAGCAGCTTAACGGTACCTTCTAATCAGCCCCAGCATTTT.

The gene calls are TRBV10-3 and TRBJ2-1, with 7 bases aligning to TRBD2. This CDR3 is 13 amino acids long. Germline values: CDR1 ENHRY, CDR2 SYGVKD. The V and J ends lost 8 bases and 5 bases, in that order; junction bases with no gene match: 6. CDR3 amino acids: CAIASGKDNEQFF. CDR3 in DNA: TGTGCCATCGCTAGCGGAAAGGACAATGAGCAGTTCTTC.